This is a list of T cell receptor beta chains from one sample in a study of blood T cell repertoires in COVID-19. Generated by immunoSEQ multiplex PCR, the TCRdb table keeps only in-frame clones and is missing some. The table has roughly 240,000 clones, 83% seen once. What was sequenced was peripheral blood. The receptor source for this set is a man between 60 and 70 years old who had recovered from COVID-19. The CDR3 runs from the conserved cysteine through the conserved F or W. The order of the fields is D gene, J gene, clone size, V gene, CDR3 DNA, CDR3 protein. D genes are given only for firm matches. Clone sizes are given selectively: once, few, many, or a class where the clone is expanded.

TRBD2 | TRBJ2-7 | - | TRBV4-2 | TGTGCCAGCAGCCAAGTACGGCCGGGAGGGTTCGACGAGCAGTACTTC | CASSQVRPGGFDEQYF
- | TRBJ2-3 | - | TRBV7-9 | TGTGCCAGCAGCTTATCTGCCTTAGCACTTCAAGATACGCAGTATTTT | CASSLSALALQDTQYF
- | TRBJ1-1 | - | TRBV5-4 | TGTGCCAGCAGCGCCGCGTCAGGGATGAACACTGAAGCTTTCTTT | CASSAASGMNTEAFF
- | TRBJ1-5 | few | TRBV19 | TGTGCCAGTAGGGACGGACAGAGGCGGCCCCAGCATTTT | CASRDGQRRPQHF
TRBD1 | TRBJ1-1 | - | TRBV28 | TGTGCCAGCAGCTATACACCGGGACAGGGGGCAGGGTGGGCTTTCTTT | CASSYTPGQGAGWAFF
- | TRBJ2-1 | - | TRBV6-5 | TGTGCCAGCAGAAGGGGGGGATTGGCCTACAATGAGCAGTTCTTC | CASRRGGLAYNEQFF
- | TRBJ2-2 | - | TRBV7-3 | TGTGCCAGCAGCTTACTACACGGAGCCGGGGAGCTGTTTTTT | CASSLLHGAGELFF
- | TRBJ2-7 | - | TRBV30 | TGTGCCTGGAGTACCGGGAACTTGGGCGAGCAGTACTTC | CAWSTGNLGEQYF
- | TRBJ1-5 | - | TRBV28 | TGTGCCAGCAGTGGGGGGATGGGAAGCAATCAGCCCCAGCATTTT | CASSGGMGSNQPQHF
TRBD1 | TRBJ1-1 | - | TRBV19 | TGTGCCAGTAGTATAGTCTTGGGGACAGCCCGGGCTGGCACTGAAGCTTTCTTT | CASSIVLGTARAGTEAFF
- | TRBJ2-7 | - | TRBV27 | TGTGCCAGCAGTTTAGGAGGGAGAACAATAACCTACGAGCAGTACTTC | CASSLGGRTITYEQYF
TRBD1 | TRBJ1-2 | once | TRBV11-2 | TGTGCCAGCAGAAGCCTTTCAGGGGGCAGGGGCTATGGCTACACCTTC | CASRSLSGGRGYGYTF
- | TRBJ1-2 | - | TRBV28 | TGTGCCAGCGCCACCGCGACAGTAACCTATGGCTACACCTTC | CASATATVTYGYTF
- | TRBJ1-2 | - | TRBV2 | TGTGCCAGCAGTCTAACGGACTATGGCTACACCTTC | CASSLTDYGYTF
TRBD2 | TRBJ2-2 | - | TRBV6-5 | TGTGCCGCTCGCGGGACTAGAAACACCGGGGAGCTGTTTTTT | CAARGTRNTGELFF
TRBD1 | TRBJ2-7 | few | TRBV5-1 | TGCGCCAGCAGCTTTACCCCAACTAGGACAGGGGTAGGTGAGCAGTACTTC | CASSFTPTRTGVGEQYF
- | TRBJ1-4 | once | TRBV2 | TGTGCCAGCAGTGGAGAGAGGGAGGGCGAAAAACTGTTTTTT | CASSGEREGEKLFF
- | TRBJ2-7 | - | TRBV5-3 | TGTGCCAGAAGCGAGGAGACCTCCTACGAGCAGTACTTC | CARSEETSYEQYF
- | TRBJ1-5 | - | TRBV6-2/TRBV6-3 | TGTGCCAGCAACCCGGGGGGGGCTTATCAGCCCCAGCATTTT | CASNPGGAYQPQHF
- | TRBJ1-3 | - | TRBV2 | TGTGCCAGCAGCAGGGAAGGAAACACCATATATTTT | CASSREGNTIYF
TRBD1 | TRBJ2-5 | few | TRBV7-9 | TGTGCCAGCAGCCATCGGACAGGGGAAAGGGAGACCCAGTACTTC | CASSHRTGERETQYF
- | TRBJ1-2 | - | TRBV4-1 | TGCGCCAGCAGCCAACCAACAGGGTTGGGGAATGGCTACACCTTC | CASSQPTGLGNGYTF
TRBD2 | TRBJ2-7 | - | TRBV29-1 | TGCAGCGTTGAACTAGCGGTGAGCTCCTACGAGCAGTACTTC | CSVELAVSSYEQYF
- | TRBJ2-3 | - | TRBV7-9 | TGTGCCAGCAGCTCGGGTTGGTCTACGCAGTATTTT | CASSSGWSTQYF
- | TRBJ1-2 | - | TRBV3-1/TRBV3-2 | TGTGCCAGCAGCCAAAAGCCTAACTATGGCTACACCTTC | CASSQKPNYGYTF
TRBD2 | TRBJ2-7 | - | TRBV6-2/TRBV6-3 | TGTGCCAGCAGCCGCCGGGGGAGCGGGAGAGCCTACGAGCAGTACTTC | CASSRRGSGRAYEQYF
TRBD2 | TRBJ2-1 | - | TRBV3-1/TRBV3-2 | TGTGCCAGCAGCCCCAGGGTAGCGGGAGGGGTCCTAAGCTCCTACAATGAGCAGTTCTTC | CASSPRVAGGVLSSYNEQFF
TRBD1 | TRBJ1-1 | - | TRBV28 | TGTGCCAGCAGTCCCCAGGGACAGGCCGGAAGAACTGAAGCTTTCTTT | CASSPQGQAGRTEAFF
- | TRBJ2-2 | - | TRBV5-1 | TGCGCCAGCAGCTTGGTTCAGAACACCGGGGAGCTGTTTTTT | CASSLVQNTGELFF
TRBD1 | TRBJ2-5 | - | TRBV28 | TGTGCCAGCAGACTCGGAGGGACAGGGGACGAGACCCAGTACTTC | CASRLGGTGDETQYF
- | TRBJ2-7 | - | TRBV6-1 | TGTGCCAGCAGTGAAGCGGCAGGGTTCGAGCAGTACTTC | CASSEAAGFEQYF
TRBD2 | TRBJ2-7 | - | TRBV7-6 | TGTGCCAGCAGGGGACTAGCGGGAGGGCCGGGGGAGCAGTACTTC | CASRGLAGGPGEQYF
- | TRBJ1-4 | once | TRBV5-6 | TGTGCCAGCAGCAAAGAGGAAAAACTGTTTTTT | CASSKEEKLFF
- | TRBJ1-1 | - | TRBV5-4 | TGTGCCAGCAGCTTGGCTACCAGGGGGAACACTGAAGCTTTCTTT | CASSLATRGNTEAFF
- | TRBJ1-2 | - | TRBV5-1 | TGCGCCAGCAGCCCTTCGGAAACAGACACCGTACGCAGTGGCTACACCTTC | CASSPSETDTVRSGYTF
TRBD2 | TRBJ2-5 | - | TRBV6-5 | TGTGCCAGCAGTTCCTTCCGGGGGGTGGAAGAGACCCAGTACTTC | CASSSFRGVEETQYF
- | TRBJ1-6 | - | TRBV6-5 | TGTGCCAGCAGCAGAGATAGTCAGGGGTTGTCACCCCTCCACTTT | CASSRDSQGLSPLHF
- | TRBJ1-2 | - | TRBV5-1 | TGCGCCAGCAGCTTGGAATTCGCGGGAAGGAGAGGAGGTGGCTACACCTTC | CASSLEFAGRRGGGYTF
- | TRBJ2-3 | - | TRBV3-1/TRBV3-2 | TGTGCCAGCAGCCAAGGTCGTACCAGGATGGTGGATACGCAGTATTTT | CASSQGRTRMVDTQYF
- | TRBJ1-2 | few | TRBV1 | TGCACCAGCAGCCATGGGGGACAGATGATTAACTATGGCTACACCTTC | CTSSHGGQMINYGYTF